This T cell receptor beta chain was documented in a study of CD8+ T cells in alopecia areata. Study findings and constraints: Researchers reported that TCR sharing among patients proved less clear than in mice, possibly HLA-linked.

In regard to this clone: What it binds is not known.

As the sequencing template, cDNA was produced by extracting RNA and reverse transcribing it. TCRdb's copy holds only in-frame clones and misses some; the assay was immunoSEQ multiplex PCR. This repertoire shows approximately 98,000 clones, 45% to 60% found once; its top ten account for around a quarter. Germline loops: CDR1 SEHNR, CDR2 FQNEAQ (reference sequence). Trimming stripped 8 bases from V and 1 base from J, with 6 bases between. The CDR3 has 12 residues. Peripheral blood and lesional scalp punch biopsies came from alopecia areata patients. The specimen was NKG2D-low CD8+ T cells sorted from blood. The TCR sequence derives from a human donor with alopecia areata. The chain joins TRBV7-9 to TRBJ2-1; no clear D. CDR3 region: CASGPSYNEQFF. The CDR3, as DNA: TGTGCCAGCGGGCCGTCCTACAATGAGCAGTTCTTC.